The next 20 T cell receptor beta chains were all read from a single sample in a study of response to subunit inactivated influenza vaccine. TCRdb re-derived calls from the RT-PCR reads in MiXCR, one entry per CDR3 protein. Counted here are around 520,000 distinct CDR3 sequences, approximately 12% occurring once; the ten biggest clones make up roughly a tenth. The input for sequencing was PBMCs from blood, taken on the day of vaccination. Every receptor here comes from a man aged 45-65 years who received an inactivated influenza vaccine.

This clonotype was counted only a few times. This sequence joins TRBV5-1 and TRBJ1-4, with 10 positions matching TRBD1. The trim removed 4 bases at V and 4 bases at J, leaving 7 bases unmatched. Germline CDR1 is SGHRS and CDR2 is YFSETQ. The CDR3 extends over 16 amino acids. CDR3 sequence (DNA): TGCGCCAGCAGCCGGGGACAGGGGACTAGTAATGAAAAACTGTTTTTT. Translation gives CASSRGQGTSNEKLFF.

This clonotype was found a few times. The chain links TRBV15 to TRBJ2-7; perhaps D is TRBD1 or TRBD2 (5 bases each). From germline, CDR1 is LNHNV and CDR2 YYDKDF (reference sequence). The CDR3 has 15 residues. The germline V and J ends were trimmed by 3 bases and 2 bases, with 14 bases remaining between them. The CDR3 coding sequence is TGTGCCACCAGCAGCCGGGACCTAGTTCCCTACGAGCAGTACTTC. It codes for CATSSRDLVPYEQYF.

This clonotype was detected many times. V and J are TRBV12-3 or TRBV12-4 and TRBJ2-4, with 8 positions matching TRBD1. The trim removed 4 bases at V and 1 base at J, leaving 3 bases unmatched. The CDR3 extends over 15 amino acids. The CDR3 bases are TGTGCCAGCAGTTCAGGGGGCCTCGCCAAAAACATTCAGTACTTC. Translated: CASSSGGLAKNIQYF.

At least ten counts were recorded for this clonotype. The V call is TRBV5-1, the J call TRBJ1-1, with TRBD1 as a possible D gene (5 bases). V shed 1 base and J shed 1 base, with 11 bases lying between them. The CDR3 spans 15 residues. CDR1 SGHRS and CDR2 YFSETQ come from the germline V gene. The CDR3 DNA reads TGCGCCAGCAGCTTGACTACGGGGACGAACACTGAAGCTTTCTTT. Translation: CASSLTTGTNTEAFF. Drawing the rest from reference TRBV5-1 and TRBJ1-1, the complete variable domain is KAGVTQTPRYLIKTRGQQVTLSCSPISGHRSVSWYQQTPGQGLQFLFEYFSETQRNKGNFPGRFSGRQFSNSRSEMNVSTLELGDSALYLCASSLTTGTNTEAFFGQGTRLTVV.

The chain combines TRBV18 with TRBJ2-7; D not certain. Germline CDR1 reads KGHSH; CDR2 reads LQKENI. The CDR3 consists of 12 residues. V lost 2 bases, J lost 6 bases, and 8 bases lay in between. CDR3 loop: CASSPGPVEQYF. The CDR3 DNA sequence: TGTGCCAGCTCACCAGGGCCGGTCGAGCAGTACTTC.

The chain joins TRBV3-1 to TRBJ1-3, with TRBD1 as a possible D gene (6 bases). Germline V gene data show CDR1 as LGHDT and CDR2 as YNNKEL (reference sequence). The V end lost 4 bases, the J end lost 0 bases, and 10 bases lay between the germline ends. The CDR3 is 15 residues long. The CDR3 DNA is TGTGCCAGCAGCCTCACAGGGATCTCTGGAAACACCATATATTTT. Protein sequence: CASSLTGISGNTIYF.

This clonotype showed up just a few times. The chain has TRBV20-1 and TRBJ1-5, with a weak D call TRBD1 (6 bases). The ends were cut back, 7 bases at V and 0 bases at J, with 16 bases in the middle. The germline CDR1 and CDR2 sequences are DFQATT and SNEGSKA (reference sequence). The CDR3 consists of 15 residues. DNA of the CDR3: TGCAGTGGGAAACAAGGGGGATTTAGCAATCAGCCCCAGCATTTT. Protein product: CSGKQGGFSNQPQHF.

In this sample, this clonotype turned up a few times. The J gene is TRBJ2-7, the V gene TRBV27; D not resolved. V was cut by 5 bases and J by 6 bases, with 17 bases left in between. CDR3 size: 14 residues. CDR1 is MNHEY and CDR2 is SMNVEV in the germline V gene (reference sequence). CDR3 loop: CASSPIFNWVEQYF. The CDR3 DNA reads as TGTGCCAGCAGTCCCATATTTAATTGGGTCGAGCAGTACTTC.

This sequence joins TRBV7-9 and TRBJ2-3, with TRBD2 identical over 13 bases. This CDR3 has 16 residues. Germline V CDR1 and CDR2: SEHNR, FQNEAQ (reference sequence). V lost 5 bases and J lost 5; bases outside the gene matches: 7. DNA of the CDR3: TGTGCCAGCAGCCTGGGACTAGCGGGGATCGGAGATACGCAGTATTTT. This codes for CASSLGLAGIGDTQYF. Full variable domain (rest looked up from reference TRBV7-9 and TRBJ2-3): DTGVSQNPRHKITKRGQNVTFRCDPISEHNRLYWYRQTLGQGPEFLTYFQNEAQLEKSRLLSDRFSAERPKGSFSTLEIQRTEQGDSAMYLCASSLGLAGIGDTQYFGPGTRLTVL.

This clonotype was counted only a few times. The genes are TRBV30 and TRBJ2-1; TRBD2 matches 7 bases. Germline values: CDR1 GTSNPN, CDR2 SVGIG (reference sequence). The length of the CDR3 is 15 residues. The V and J ends lost 0 bases and 7 bases, in that order; junction bases with no gene match: 9. CDR3 sequence: CAWSVLRGRVNEQFF. The DNA of the CDR3 is TGTGCCTGGAGTGTACTCCGCGGGAGAGTTAATGAGCAGTTCTTC.

This clonotype was counted a few times. The chain recombines TRBV7-9 with TRBJ2-5, with D hard to call. This CDR3 spans 14 amino acids. CDR1 is SEHNR and CDR2 is FQNEAQ in the germline V gene (reference sequence). The V and J ends lost 0 bases and 5 bases respectively, with 10 bases between them. The CDR3 DNA sequence: TGTGCCAGCAGCTTAGCGTACGGTCTGGAGACCCAGTACTTC. This gives the protein CASSLAYGLETQYF.

V and J are TRBV20-1 and TRBJ2-7; the D is unclear. The germline V and J ends were trimmed by 6 bases and 4 bases, with 16 bases remaining between them. CDR1 DFQATT and CDR2 SNEGSKA come from the germline V gene (reference sequence). The CDR3 is 13 amino acids. CDR3 sequence: CSAAGGEVYEQYF. In nucleotides, the CDR3 is TGCAGTGCCGCCGGCGGAGAGGTGTACGAGCAGTACTTC.

This clonotype has only a few counts. CDR3 amino acids: CASSQDGTGGPIQYF. The CDR3 DNA reads TGCGCCAGCAGCCAAGATGGGACAGGGGGACCCATTCAGTACTTC. V gene TRBV4-3 combines with J gene TRBJ2-4; 11 bases are shared with TRBD1. Germline loops: CDR1 LGHNA, CDR2 YSLEER. V was clipped by 0 bases and J by 9 bases; unmatched bases: 4. This CDR3 has 15 amino acids.

The chain is built from TRBV20-1 and TRBJ2-3; 12 bases line up with TRBD2. J gave up 4 bases and V 6 bases, and 8 bases lay outside the gene matches. This CDR3 is built from 15 residues. The germline CDR1 and CDR2 sequences are DFQATT and SNEGSKA (reference sequence). The DNA of the CDR3 is TGCAGTGCCCCCTCACTAGCGGGAGGATCAGATACGCAGTATTTT. Translated, it gives CSAPSLAGGSDTQYF.

This clonotype was recorded many times. The chain combines TRBV5-1 with TRBJ2-7; D unresolved. There are 16 residues in the CDR3. Trimming left V 0 bases short and J 5 bases short, with 18 bases between. Germline CDR1 and CDR2: SGHRS and YFSETQ. Written as DNA, the CDR3 is TGCGCCAGCAGCTTGGCTACTGAGTTCTCGCCCCACGAGCAGTACTTC. Residues: CASSLATEFSPHEQYF.

A remark on this clonotype: Sequence at one end of the junction differs from germline and may be a read error. CDR3 sequence reads: CASGFSGGASDTQYF. The CDR3 DNA sequence: TGTGCCAGCGGTTTTAGCGGGGGGGCCTCAGATACGCAGTATTTT. The chain couples TRBV12-3 or TRBV12-4 to TRBJ2-3; TRBD2 matches 11 bases. The CDR3 runs to 15 residues.

For this clonotype: Germline and junction disagree at one end, which may indicate a read error. J is TRBJ1-2 and V is TRBV29-1, with D maybe TRBD1 (6 bases). Germline V CDR1 and CDR2: SQVTM, ANQGSEA. This CDR3 is 13 amino acids long. DNA for the CDR3: TGCAGCGCCCGGAGAGGGGGAAAGGGTGGCTACGCCTTC. Protein sequence: CSARRGGKGGYAF.

This clonotype has just a few counts. The rearrangement links TRBV5-1 to TRBJ1-1; no clear D. Germline CDR1 SGHRS, CDR2 YFSETQ. V dropped 0 bases and J dropped 6 bases, with 15 bases sitting between them. This CDR3 has 15 residues. CDR3 coding DNA: TGCGCCAGCAGCTTGGAGCCTGCGCTCGGACCTGAAGCTTTCTTT. Its translation: CASSLEPALGPEAFF.

This clonotype was picked up many times. This chain links TRBV7-2 with TRBJ2-1; tentatively, D is TRBD2 (6 bases). The CDR3 length is 16 residues. Germline V gene lookup returns CDR1 SGHTA and CDR2 FQGNSA. V lost 6 bases, J lost 2 bases, and 17 bases lay in between. The CDR3 nucleotides are TGTGCCAGCAGTCCGGGGTTGCGGGAAACCTACAATGAGCAGTTCTTC. Its translation: CASSPGLRETYNEQFF.

The chain has TRBV4-3 and TRBJ2-7, with 9 bases matching TRBD1. Per germline, CDR1 LGHNA and CDR2 YSLEER. The length of the CDR3 is 18 residues. V lost 1 base and J lost 0; bases outside the gene matches: 10. The CDR3 DNA sequence: TGCGCCAGCAGCCAAGGTGTCCCGGGACAGGGCCTCTCCTACGAGCAGTACTTC. It codes for CASSQGVPGQGLSYEQYF.